This TCR beta chain is drawn from a study of T cell responses to AZD1222 COVID-19 vaccine. The CDR3 has 15 residues. V dropped 5 bases and J dropped 4 bases, with 17 bases sitting between them. The germline V gene has CDR1 SGHVS and CDR2 FNYEAQ. Clones were read by immunoSEQ multiplex PCR, and TCRdb kept only the in-frame ones, dropping some. The sample includes tens of thousands of clones, 85% to 90% seen only once; the top ten take approximately 5.4%. The gene calls are TRBV7-6 and TRBJ1-2; no definite D call. The sequenced sample was peripheral blood, obtained on day 0 of AZD1222 vaccination. The receptor was isolated from an adult in good health. The CDR3 nucleotides read TGTGCCAGCAGCCCCCTGGGCGGGAATGGCTATGGCTACACCTTC. This translates into CASSPLGGNGYGYTF. Complete variable domain (other parts from reference TRBV7-6 and TRBJ1-2): GAGVSQSPRYKVTKRGQDVALRCDPISGHVSLYWYRQALGQGPEFLTYFNYEAQQDKSGLPNDRFSAERPEGSISTLTIQRTEQRDSAMYRCASSPLGGNGYGYTFGSGTRLTVV.